These 22 T cell receptor beta chains originate from one sample sequenced in a study of shared clonotypes between healthy human individuals. Terminally differentiated effector memory CD45RA+ cells were excluded by CCR7 positive selection of CD45RO-negative cells. The assay was immunoSEQ multiplex PCR, and TCRdb's table has in-frame clones only and misses some. Counted here are hundreds of thousands of clones, 95% occurring once; the ten biggest clones make up about 0.11%. The sample comprised naive CD8+ T cells sorted from blood. These receptors all come from a woman under 40 in good health.

The chain is built from TRBV6-5 and TRBJ2-2; TRBD1 agrees at 8 bases. This CDR3 contains 14 residues. The germline gives CDR1 MNHEY, CDR2 SVGAGI. J lost 6 bases, V lost 6 bases, and 6 bases had no gene match. CDR3 in DNA: TGTGCCAGCAGCCCCTGGACAGGGCCCGGGGAGCTGTTTTTT. Protein product: CASSPWTGPGELFF.

The CDR3 DNA is TGTGCCAGCAGCTTAGACGGTTTCATGAACACTGAAGCTTTCTTT. It translates to CASSLDGFMNTEAFF. The V call is TRBV7-9, the J call TRBJ1-1; D ambiguous. The CDR3 consists of 15 residues. Trimming took off 1 base at V and 0 bases at J, with 9 bases between the two ends. Germline values: CDR1 SEHNR, CDR2 FQNEAQ (reference sequence).

The genes are TRBV4-1 and TRBJ2-7, with 8 bases lining up with TRBD1. Per germline, CDR1 MGHRA and CDR2 YSYEKL. The junction had 7 bases not matched to a gene; V was cut back by 1 base and J by 5 bases. The CDR3 spans 15 residues. CDR3 amino acids: CASSQGTGSTDEQYF. DNA of the CDR3: TGCGCCAGCAGCCAAGGGACAGGGAGTACGGACGAGCAGTACTTC.

This clone has only one observation. The chain recombines TRBV7-2 with TRBJ2-3; D gene unclear. V was clipped by 2 bases and J by 3 bases, with 6 bases between them. The germline V gene encodes CDR1 SGHTA and CDR2 FQGNSA. This CDR3 contains 13 residues. CDR3 nucleotides: TGTGCCAGCAGCTTAACCGGGACAGATACGCAGTATTTT. Translated, it gives CASSLTGTDTQYF.

CDR3: CASSWGVQQLYEQYF. In DNA form, the CDR3 reads TGTGCCAGCAGTTGGGGGGTGCAGCAACTCTACGAGCAGTACTTC. The chain has TRBV11-2 and TRBJ2-7; weak D call: TRBD2 (6 bases). V was pared by 6 bases and J by 3 bases, with 18 bases between. Germline CDR1 and CDR2: SGHAT and FQNNGV. CDR3 size: 15 residues. The full variable domain, completed using reference TRBV11-2 and TRBJ2-7, is EAGVAQSPRYKIIEKRQSVAFWCNPISGHATLYWYQQILGQGPKLLIQFQNNGVVDDSQLPKDRFSAERLKGVDSTLKIQPAKLEDSAVYLCASSWGVQQLYEQYFGPGTRLTVT.

V is TRBV19 and J is TRBJ2-1; 8 positions agree with TRBD2. Germline lookup yields CDR1 LNHDA and CDR2 SQIVND (reference sequence). The CDR3 has 16 residues. V gave up 3 bases and J gave up 0 bases; unmatched junction bases: 4. In DNA, the CDR3 is TGTGCCAGTAGTATTACGGCGGGAGGCTCCTACAATGAGCAGTTCTTC. Protein sequence: CASSITAGGSYNEQFF. Full variable domain (rest looked up from reference TRBV19 and TRBJ2-1): DGGITQSPKYLFRKEGQNVTLSCEQNLNHDAMYWYRQDPGQGLRLIYYSQIVNDFQKGDIAEGYSVSREKKESFPLTVTSAQKNPTAFYLCASSITAGGSYNEQFFGPGTRLTVL.

The chain carries TRBV13 and TRBJ2-7, with D possibly matching TRBD2 (6 bases). Germline V gene lookup returns CDR1 PRHDT and CDR2 FYEKMQ (reference sequence). V gave up 3 bases and J gave up 2 bases, with 11 bases separating them. The CDR3 runs to 14 residues. In nucleotides, the CDR3 is TGTGCCAGCAGCTTGGCACTAGCAGCCTACGAGCAGTACTTC. This codes for CASSLALAAYEQYF.

The chain employs TRBV28 and TRBJ2-7, with TRBD1 matching 7 bases. Germline CDR1 and CDR2: MDHEN and SYDVKM. The CDR3 consists of 16 residues. Germline trimming cut 9 bases from V and 0 bases from J; bases unmatched to any gene: 14. The DNA for the CDR3 is TGTGCCAGTCGTCGGTTGTGGGACAGAATCTCCTACGAGCAGTACTTC. Protein product: CASRRLWDRISYEQYF.

V is TRBV9 and J is TRBJ1-1; TRBD1 might be the D (5 bases). Trimming took 0 bases from V and 4 from J, leaving 13 bases between them. CDR1 and CDR2 (germline): SGDLS, YYNGEE. The CDR3 is 15 amino acids. The CDR3 here is CASSVGGGLRTEAFF. The CDR3 coding sequence is TGTGCCAGCAGCGTAGGCGGGGGTCTGCGCACTGAAGCTTTCTTT.

The chain links TRBV28 to TRBJ2-7, with 15 bases that match TRBD2. The V gene end was trimmed by 1 base and the J gene end by 5 bases; junction bases not matched to a gene: 9. CDR3 length: 18 amino acids. Germline V gene sequence: CDR1 MDHEN, CDR2 SYDVKM. DNA for the CDR3: TGTGCCAGCAGTTTATCCGCCGGACTAGCGGGAGGGGTCGACGAGCAGTACTTC. Translating it yields CASSLSAGLAGGVDEQYF.

This clone was counted a single time. The chain is built from TRBV11-2 and TRBJ2-5, with no clear D. The CDR3 covers 16 residues. The germline V gene encodes CDR1 SGHAT and CDR2 FQNNGV. The V gene lost 3 bases and the J gene lost 5 bases, with 19 bases spanning the gap. The DNA for the CDR3 is TGTGCCAGCAGCTTTGCTCTTGGAGTAGCAAGTGAGACCCAGTACTTC. This sequence encodes CASSFALGVASETQYF. Variable domain in full (rest from reference TRBV11-2 and TRBJ2-5): EAGVAQSPRYKIIEKRQSVAFWCNPISGHATLYWYQQILGQGPKLLIQFQNNGVVDDSQLPKDRFSAERLKGVDSTLKIQPAKLEDSAVYLCASSFALGVASETQYFGPGTRLLVL.

V usage is TRBV7-2 and J usage is TRBJ2-2; no firm D call. This CDR3 comprises 14 residues. V dropped 5 bases and J dropped 5 bases, with 12 bases sitting between them. Germline CDR1 is SGHTA and CDR2 is FQGNSA. Here the CDR3 DNA reads TGTGCCAGCAGCCCGCGACCTAGAACCGGGGAGCTGTTTTTT. Encoded protein: CASSPRPRTGELFF.

The chain combines TRBV4-1 with TRBJ2-3, with a possible D match to TRBD1 (6 bases). Trimming stripped 3 bases from V and 7 bases from J, with 8 bases between. The CDR3 has 12 amino acids. Germline CDR1 MGHRA, CDR2 YSYEKL. The CDR3 DNA reads TGCGCCAGCAGCCATCAGGGGAATACGCAGTATTTT. Translating gives CASSHQGNTQYF.

This sequence joins TRBV6-5 and TRBJ2-5; no definite D call. Germline loops: CDR1 MNHEY, CDR2 SVGAGI. CDR3 size: 15 residues. V gave up 2 bases and J gave up 0 bases, with 10 bases separating them. The CDR3 loop is CASSYVVGHQETQYF. The CDR3, as DNA: TGTGCCAGCAGTTACGTCGTAGGCCACCAAGAGACCCAGTACTTC.

This clone appeared once. Different DNA sequences within this sample yield the same CDR3. The CDR3 loop is CASSLVGGSYEQYF. CDR3 nucleotides: TGTGCCAGCAGTTTAGTTGGCGGGAGCTACGAGCAGTACTTC. The chain recombines TRBV28 with TRBJ2-7; 7 bases are shared with TRBD2. J gave up 3 bases and V 2 bases, and 4 bases lay outside the gene matches. Germline-derived CDR1 and CDR2 are MDHEN and SYDVKM. There are 14 residues in the CDR3.

This rearrangement joins TRBV19 to TRBJ2-1; 9 bases agree with TRBD2. Germline V lookup: CDR1 LNHDA, CDR2 SQIVND (reference sequence). V shed 3 bases, J shed 8 bases, and the junction held 8 bases outside the gene matches. CDR3 length: 15 residues. Here the CDR3 reads CASSISSGEVYEQFF. CDR3 sequence (DNA): TGTGCCAGTAGTATTTCTAGCGGGGAAGTCTATGAGCAGTTCTTC.

V usage is TRBV11-2 and J usage is TRBJ2-7; 10 nucleotides match TRBD2. CDR3 length: 15 amino acids. V lost 0 bases to trimming and J lost 13 bases; unmatched junction nucleotides: 12. Germline V gene data show CDR1 as SGHAT and CDR2 as FQNNGV. Written as DNA, the CDR3 is TGTGCCAGCAGCTTAGACCCCCTCATAGCGGGAGGTATTTACTTC. It encodes CASSLDPLIAGGIYF. Drawing the rest from reference TRBV11-2 and TRBJ2-7, the complete variable domain is EAGVAQSPRYKIIEKRQSVAFWCNPISGHATLYWYQQILGQGPKLLIQFQNNGVVDDSQLPKDRFSAERLKGVDSTLKIQPAKLEDSAVYLCASSLDPLIAGGIYFGPGTRLTVT.

The V call is TRBV28, the J call TRBJ2-7; unclear D gene. The length of the CDR3 is 13 residues. Trimming shortened V by 3 bases and J by 5 bases, and 11 bases separated the two germline ends. From germline, CDR1 is MDHEN and CDR2 SYDVKM. CDR3 protein: CASSFREADEQYF. Here the CDR3 DNA reads TGTGCCAGCAGTTTCCGAGAGGCCGACGAGCAGTACTTC.

The chain employs TRBV5-6 and TRBJ2-1, with D possibly matching TRBD2 (7 bases). In germline, CDR1 is SGHDT, CDR2 YYEEEE. V was trimmed by 0 bases and J by 2 bases, leaving 12 bases between them. This CDR3 contains 16 residues. CDR3 region: CASSLEGGGTYNEQFF. The CDR3 bases are TGTGCCAGCAGCTTGGAGGGCGGGGGCACCTACAATGAGCAGTTCTTC.

This sequence joins TRBV19 and TRBJ2-2, with 8 bases fitting TRBD2. Germline-derived CDR1 and CDR2 are LNHDA and SQIVND (reference sequence). The CDR3 is 16 amino acids. With V trimmed by 7 bases and J by 4 bases, 11 bases remained unmatched. The CDR3 here is CASTPLTSGVTGELFF. CDR3 bases: TGTGCCAGTACCCCTCTAACTAGCGGTGTCACCGGGGAGCTGTTTTTT. The variable domain in full, completed from reference TRBV19 and TRBJ2-2, reads DGGITQSPKYLFRKEGQNVTLSCEQNLNHDAMYWYRQDPGQGLRLIYYSQIVNDFQKGDIAEGYSVSREKKESFPLTVTSAQKNPTAFYLCASTPLTSGVTGELFFGEGSRLTVL.

The chain recombines TRBV19 with TRBJ2-7, with 9 bases that match TRBD1. The CDR3 covers 14 residues. CDR1 LNHDA and CDR2 SQIVND come from the germline V gene (reference sequence). With V trimmed by 5 bases and J by 5 bases, 7 bases remained unmatched. This CDR3 is CASSPGQGYHEQYF. Here the CDR3 DNA reads TGTGCCAGTAGTCCGGGACAGGGTTACCACGAGCAGTACTTC.

The V call is TRBV27, the J call TRBJ2-3, with D unclear. Germline values: CDR1 MNHEY, CDR2 SMNVEV (reference sequence). This CDR3 contains 14 residues. Trimming stripped 2 bases from V and 0 bases from J, with 6 bases between. DNA of the CDR3: TGTGCCAGCAGTTTACAGACTAGCACAGATACGCAGTATTTT. This codes for CASSLQTSTDTQYF.